What follows are 2 T cell receptor beta chains derived from one specimen sequenced in a study of ipilimumab plus nivolumab after autologous stem cell transplantation. The protocol was immunoSEQ multiplex PCR, while the TCRdb copy is restricted to in-frame clones and leaves out a portion. The data contain fewer than 85,000 clones, 65% to 85% of them singletons. The starting material was PBMCs, obtained in a trial of ipilimumab plus nivolumab as post-transplant consolidation. Receptor source: a male donor with diffuse large B-cell lymphoma.

The chain links TRBV7-2 to TRBJ2-1; 10 bases map to TRBD1. The CDR3 is 15 amino acids. Germline trimming cut 3 bases from V and 2 bases from J; bases unmatched to any gene: 1. The germline V gene has CDR1 SGHTA and CDR2 FQGNSA. The CDR3 DNA reads as TGTGCCAGCAGCTTGGGACAGGGGCCCTACAATGAGCAGTTCTTC. This sequence encodes CASSLGQGPYNEQFF.

The V and J genes are TRBV4-1 and TRBJ2-7, with 10 bases lining up with TRBD1. Germline V lookup: CDR1 MGHRA, CDR2 YSYEKL. The CDR3 spans 16 residues. The V gene end was trimmed by 4 bases and the J gene end by 2 bases; junction bases not matched to a gene: 8. CDR3 sequence reads: CASSPIDRGPAYEQYF. The CDR3 DNA follows: TGCGCCAGCAGCCCCATTGACAGGGGGCCTGCCTACGAGCAGTACTTC.